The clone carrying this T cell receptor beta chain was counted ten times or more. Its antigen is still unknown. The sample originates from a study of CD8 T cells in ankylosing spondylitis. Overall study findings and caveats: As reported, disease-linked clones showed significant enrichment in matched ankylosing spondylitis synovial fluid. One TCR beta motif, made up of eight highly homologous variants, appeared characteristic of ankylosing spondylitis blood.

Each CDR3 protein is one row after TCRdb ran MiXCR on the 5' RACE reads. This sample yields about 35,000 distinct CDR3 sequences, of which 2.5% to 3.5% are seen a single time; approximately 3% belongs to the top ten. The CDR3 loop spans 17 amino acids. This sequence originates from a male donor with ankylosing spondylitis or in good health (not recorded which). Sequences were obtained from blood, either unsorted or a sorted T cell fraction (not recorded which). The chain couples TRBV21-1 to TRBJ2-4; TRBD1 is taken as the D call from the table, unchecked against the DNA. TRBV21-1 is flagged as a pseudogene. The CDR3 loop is CASSRGHIGLAKNIQYF. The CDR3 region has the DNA TGTGCCAGCAGCAGGGGACATATAGGACTAGCCAAAAACATTCAGTACTTC.